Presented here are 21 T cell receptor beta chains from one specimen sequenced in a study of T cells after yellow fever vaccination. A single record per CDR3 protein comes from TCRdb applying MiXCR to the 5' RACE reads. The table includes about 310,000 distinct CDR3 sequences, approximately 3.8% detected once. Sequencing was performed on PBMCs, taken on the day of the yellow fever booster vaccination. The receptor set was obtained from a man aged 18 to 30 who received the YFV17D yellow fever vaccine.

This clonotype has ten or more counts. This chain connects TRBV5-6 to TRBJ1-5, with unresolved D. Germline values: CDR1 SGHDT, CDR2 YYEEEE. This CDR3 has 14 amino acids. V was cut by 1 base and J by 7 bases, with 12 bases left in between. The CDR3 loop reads CASSLYKGIQPQHF. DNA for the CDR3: TGTGCCAGCAGCTTGTACAAAGGGATCCAGCCCCAGCATTTT.

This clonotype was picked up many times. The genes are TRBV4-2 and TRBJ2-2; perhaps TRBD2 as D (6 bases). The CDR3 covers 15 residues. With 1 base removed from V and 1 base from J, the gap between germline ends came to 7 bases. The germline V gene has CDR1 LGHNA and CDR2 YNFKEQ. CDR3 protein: CASSQVEGNTGELFF. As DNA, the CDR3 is TGTGCCAGCAGCCAAGTGGAGGGGAACACCGGGGAGCTGTTTTTT.

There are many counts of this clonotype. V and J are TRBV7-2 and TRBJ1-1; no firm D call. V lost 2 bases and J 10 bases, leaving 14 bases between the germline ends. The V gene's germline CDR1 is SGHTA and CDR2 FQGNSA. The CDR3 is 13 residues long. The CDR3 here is CASSLSSLTGAFF. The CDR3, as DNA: TGTGCCAGCAGCTTAAGCTCTCTTACCGGAGCTTTCTTT. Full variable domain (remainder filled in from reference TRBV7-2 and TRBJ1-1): GAGVSQSPSNKVTEKGKDVELRCDPISGHTALYWYRQSLGQGLEFLIYFQGNSAPDKSGLPSDRFSAERTGGSVSTLTIQRTQQEDSAVYLCASSLSSLTGAFFGQGTRLTVV.

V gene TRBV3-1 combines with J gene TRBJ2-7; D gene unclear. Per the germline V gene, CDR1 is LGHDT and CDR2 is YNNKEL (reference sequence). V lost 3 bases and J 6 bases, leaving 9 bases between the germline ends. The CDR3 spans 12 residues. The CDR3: CASSHGGFEQYF. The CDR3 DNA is TGTGCCAGCAGCCACGGCGGTTTCGAGCAGTACTTC.

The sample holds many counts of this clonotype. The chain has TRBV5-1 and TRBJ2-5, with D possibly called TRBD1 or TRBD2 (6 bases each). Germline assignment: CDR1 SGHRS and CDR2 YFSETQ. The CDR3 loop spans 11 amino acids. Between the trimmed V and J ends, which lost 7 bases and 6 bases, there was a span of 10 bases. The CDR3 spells CASQGGKTQYF. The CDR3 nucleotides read TGCGCCAGCCAAGGGGGGAAGACCCAGTACTTC.

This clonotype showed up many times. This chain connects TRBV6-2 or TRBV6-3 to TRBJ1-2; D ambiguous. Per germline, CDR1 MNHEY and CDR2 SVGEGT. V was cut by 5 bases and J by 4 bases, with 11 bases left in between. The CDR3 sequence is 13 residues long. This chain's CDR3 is CASSPGLRYGYTF. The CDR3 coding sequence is TGTGCCAGCAGTCCGGGCCTTCGCTATGGCTACACCTTC.

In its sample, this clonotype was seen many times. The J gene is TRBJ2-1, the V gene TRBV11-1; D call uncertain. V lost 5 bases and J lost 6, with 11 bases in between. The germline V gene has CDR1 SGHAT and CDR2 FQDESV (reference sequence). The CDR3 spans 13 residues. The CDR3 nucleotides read TGTGCCAGCAGCGTTGGACGGAGCAATGAGCAGTTCTTC. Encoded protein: CASSVGRSNEQFF.

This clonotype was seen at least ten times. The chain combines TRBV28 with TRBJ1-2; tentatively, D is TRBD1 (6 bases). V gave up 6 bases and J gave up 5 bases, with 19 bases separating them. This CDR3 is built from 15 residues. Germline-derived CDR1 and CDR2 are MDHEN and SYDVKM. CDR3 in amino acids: CASRPGVGGRYGYTF. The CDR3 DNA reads TGTGCCAGCAGGCCGGGAGTCGGGGGGCGGTATGGCTACACCTTC.

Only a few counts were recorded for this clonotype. The CDR3 DNA follows: TGTGCCAGCAGCTTTAGGTGGGGGGGTTACGACAGCCAAGAGACCCAGTACTTC. Amino acid sequence: CASSFRWGGYDSQETQYF. The V and J genes are TRBV7-8 and TRBJ2-5; TRBD2 aligns across 7 bases. This CDR3 spans 18 amino acids. With 3 bases clipped from V and 1 base from J, the junction kept 14 bases outside the gene matches. Germline V gene data show CDR1 as SGHVS and CDR2 as FQNEAQ.

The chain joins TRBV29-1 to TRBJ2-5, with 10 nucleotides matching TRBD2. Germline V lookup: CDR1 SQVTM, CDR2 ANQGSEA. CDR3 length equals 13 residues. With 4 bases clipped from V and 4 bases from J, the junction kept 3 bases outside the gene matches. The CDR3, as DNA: TGCAGCGTTGTACTAGCGGGGACAGAGACCCAGTACTTC. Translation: CSVVLAGTETQYF.

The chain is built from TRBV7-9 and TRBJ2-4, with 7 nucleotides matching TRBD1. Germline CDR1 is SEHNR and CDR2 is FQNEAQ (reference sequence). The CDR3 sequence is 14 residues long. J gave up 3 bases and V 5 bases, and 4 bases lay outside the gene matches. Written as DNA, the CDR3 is TGTGCCAGCAGCCCGACAGGGAGCAAAAACATTCAGTACTTC. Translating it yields CASSPTGSKNIQYF.

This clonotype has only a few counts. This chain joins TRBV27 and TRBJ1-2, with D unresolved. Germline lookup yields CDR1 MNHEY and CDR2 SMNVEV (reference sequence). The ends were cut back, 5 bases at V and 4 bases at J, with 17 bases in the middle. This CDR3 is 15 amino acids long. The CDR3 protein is CASSPLLRARYGYTF. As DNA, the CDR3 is TGTGCCAGCAGTCCCCTGTTGAGGGCCCGCTATGGCTACACCTTC.

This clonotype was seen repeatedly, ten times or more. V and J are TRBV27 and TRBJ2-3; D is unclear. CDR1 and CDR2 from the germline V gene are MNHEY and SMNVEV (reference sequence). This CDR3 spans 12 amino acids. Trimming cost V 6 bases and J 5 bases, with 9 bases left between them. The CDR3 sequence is CASSSYKDTQYF. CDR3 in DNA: TGTGCCAGCAGCTCCTACAAAGATACGCAGTATTTT.

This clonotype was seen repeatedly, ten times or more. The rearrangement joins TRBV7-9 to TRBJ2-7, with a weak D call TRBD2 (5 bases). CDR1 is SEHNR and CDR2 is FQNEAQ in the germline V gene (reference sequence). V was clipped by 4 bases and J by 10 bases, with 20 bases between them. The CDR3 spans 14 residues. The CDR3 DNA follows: TGTGCCAGCAGCTCCGGGGAGCGCCGCTTCATACAGTACGTC. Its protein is CASSSGERRFIQYV.

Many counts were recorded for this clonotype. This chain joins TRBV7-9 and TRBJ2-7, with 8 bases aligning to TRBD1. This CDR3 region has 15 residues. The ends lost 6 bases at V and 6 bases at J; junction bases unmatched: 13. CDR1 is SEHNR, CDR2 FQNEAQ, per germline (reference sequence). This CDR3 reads CASRQPGTGRGEQYF. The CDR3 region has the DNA TGTGCCAGCAGACAACCCGGGACAGGTAGGGGCGAGCAGTACTTC.

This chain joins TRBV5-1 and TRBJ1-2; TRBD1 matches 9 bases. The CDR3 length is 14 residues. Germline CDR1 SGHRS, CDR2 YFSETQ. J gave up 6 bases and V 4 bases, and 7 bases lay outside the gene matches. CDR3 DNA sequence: TGCGCCAGCAGCACTTTGGGGGACAGGGATGGCTACACCTTC. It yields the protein CASSTLGDRDGYTF.

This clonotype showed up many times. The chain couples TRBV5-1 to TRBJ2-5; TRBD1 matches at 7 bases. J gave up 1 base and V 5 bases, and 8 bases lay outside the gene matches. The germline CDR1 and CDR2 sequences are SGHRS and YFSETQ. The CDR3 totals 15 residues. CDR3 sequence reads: CASSYVGQVQETQYF. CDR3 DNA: TGCGCCAGCAGTTACGTCGGACAGGTCCAAGAGACCCAGTACTTC.

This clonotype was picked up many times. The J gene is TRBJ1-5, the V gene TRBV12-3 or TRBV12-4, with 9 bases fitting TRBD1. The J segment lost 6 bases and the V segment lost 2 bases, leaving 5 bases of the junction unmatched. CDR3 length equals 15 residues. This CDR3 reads CASSLWTGEGQPQHF. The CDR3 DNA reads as TGTGCCAGCAGTTTATGGACAGGGGAGGGTCAGCCCCAGCATTTT.

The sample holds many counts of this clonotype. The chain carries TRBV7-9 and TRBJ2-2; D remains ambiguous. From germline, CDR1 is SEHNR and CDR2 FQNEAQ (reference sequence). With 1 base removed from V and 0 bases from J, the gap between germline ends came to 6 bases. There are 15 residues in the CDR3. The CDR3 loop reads CASSLDRTNTGELFF. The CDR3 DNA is TGTGCCAGCAGCTTAGACAGAACGAACACCGGGGAGCTGTTTTTT.

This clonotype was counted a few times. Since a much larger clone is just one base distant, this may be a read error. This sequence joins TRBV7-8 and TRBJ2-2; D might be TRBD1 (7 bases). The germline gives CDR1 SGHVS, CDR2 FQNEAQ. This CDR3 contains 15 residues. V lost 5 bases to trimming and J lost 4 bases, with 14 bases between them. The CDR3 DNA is TGTGCCAGCAGCCAGGGGACAGCGGGCACCGGGGAGCTGTTTTTT. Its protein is CASSQGTAGTGELFF.

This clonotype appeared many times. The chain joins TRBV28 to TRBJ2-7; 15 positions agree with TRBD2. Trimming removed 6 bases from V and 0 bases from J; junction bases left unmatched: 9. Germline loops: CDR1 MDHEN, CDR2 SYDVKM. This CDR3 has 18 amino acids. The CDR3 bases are TGTGCCAGCAGCCCGCACGGACTAGCGGGGGGGGACTCCTACGAGCAGTACGTC. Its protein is CASSPHGLAGGDSYEQYV.